The rows below give T cell receptor beta chains drawn from one sample of a study of control samples from healthy donors and cancer patients. Some clones are missing from TCRdb's copy, which holds only in-frame ones; the method was immunoSEQ multiplex PCR. The sample carries some 140,000 clones, roughly 92% recorded once. The sequenced sample consisted of blood. The receptor set was obtained from a man aged 30 to 39 in good health. CDR3s include the opening cysteine and the closing phenylalanine or tryptophan. D genes are given only for firm matches. The size of a clone is reported for some rows only, either as once, few or many, or as a class for expanded clones.

V gene,clone size,J gene,D gene,CDR3 protein,CDR3 DNA
TRBV7-2,NA,TRBJ2-5,NA,CASSLVVGLETQYF,TGTGCCAGCAGCTTAGTCGTAGGGTTGGAGACCCAGTACTTC
TRBV4-2,NA,TRBJ2-1,NA,CASSQVGGEQFF,TGTGCCAGCAGCCAAGTAGGCGGTGAGCAGTTCTTC
TRBV6-2/TRBV6-3,NA,TRBJ2-7,TRBD1,CASSYRQGAGQYF,TGTGCCAGCAGTTACCGACAGGGTGCCGGGCAGTACTTC
TRBV2,NA,TRBJ2-1,NA,CASTSMRNLLNEQFF,TGTGCCAGCACCTCGATGCGGAACCTTTTGAATGAGCAGTTCTTC
TRBV27,NA,TRBJ1-1,TRBD1,CASSLFGQGNTEAFF,TGTGCCAGCAGTTTATTCGGACAGGGAAACACTGAAGCTTTCTTT
TRBV5-1,once,TRBJ1-2,NA,CASTGIDRGNYGYTF,TGCGCCAGCACGGGGATTGATAGGGGGAACTATGGCTACACCTTC
TRBV30,NA,TRBJ2-1,TRBD2,CAWTGGSRNEQFF,TGTGCCTGGACGGGCGGGAGTCGCAATGAGCAGTTCTTC
TRBV4-1,NA,TRBJ2-1,TRBD2,CASSQGRGGSYNEQFF,TGCGCCAGCAGCCAGGGAAGGGGCGGGAGTTACAATGAGCAGTTCTTC
TRBV7-9,NA,TRBJ1-4,NA,CASSLAQGIGSSNEKLFF,TGTGCCAGCAGCTTAGCACAGGGTATCGGAAGTTCTAATGAAAAACTGTTTTTT
TRBV11-3,NA,TRBJ1-2,TRBD1,CASSFRTGGAGYTF,TGTGCCAGCAGCTTTCGGACAGGGGGAGCTGGCTACACCTTC
TRBV6-5,NA,TRBJ1-4,TRBD1,CASSHSYRDSRFF,TGTGCCAGCAGTCACTCTTACCGGGACAGCAGGTTTTTT
TRBV4-1,NA,TRBJ1-2,NA,CASSQDGTYGYTF,TGCGCCAGCAGCCAAGATGGGACGTATGGCTACACCTTC
TRBV27,NA,TRBJ2-1,TRBD2,CASLKREGVGPYNEQFF,TGTGCCAGCCTTAAGCGGGAGGGGGTTGGACCCTACAATGAGCAGTTCTTC
TRBV28,NA,TRBJ1-5,NA,CASSLQRTIGNQPQHF,TGTGCCAGCAGCCTTCAGAGAACTATAGGCAATCAGCCCCAGCATTTT
TRBV30,NA,TRBJ2-5,NA,CAWSTVSQETQYF,TGTGCCTGGAGTACAGTATCGCAAGAGACCCAGTACTTC
TRBV28,NA,TRBJ1-2,NA,CASLRTPYGYTF,TGTGCCAGCCTACGGACACCCTATGGCTACACCTTC
TRBV2,once,TRBJ1-5,NA,CASSDWGFGQPQHF,TGTGCCAGCAGTGATTGGGGATTTGGTCAGCCCCAGCATTTT
TRBV7-9,NA,TRBJ1-2,NA,CASSRTGTELNYGYTF,TGTGCCAGCAGCCGAACCGGGACGGAACTAAACTATGGCTACACCTTC
TRBV29-1,NA,TRBJ2-7,NA,CSVIYAGYEQYF,TGCAGCGTGATTTATGCGGGGTACGAGCAGTACTTC
TRBV14,NA,TRBJ2-3,TRBD2,CASSLPTRLAGGKDTQYF,TGTGCCAGCAGCTTACCCACGCGACTAGCGGGAGGTAAAGATACGCAGTATTTT
TRBV6-6,NA,TRBJ1-1,NA,CASSYPGQLEAFF,TGTGCCAGCAGTTACCCTGGACAGCTTGAAGCTTTCTTT
TRBV24-1,NA,TRBJ2-1,NA,CATSDLGWDGRVLFF,TGTGCCACCAGTGATTTAGGGTGGGACGGGAGAGTGCTGTTCTTC
TRBV7-3,NA,TRBJ2-5,NA,CASSLYRQETQYF,TGTGCCAGCAGCTTATACCGACAAGAGACCCAGTACTTC
TRBV28,NA,TRBJ2-1,TRBD2,CASSNRLARYNEQFF,TGTGCCAGCAGCAACAGACTAGCTCGCTACAATGAGCAGTTCTTC
TRBV11-3,NA,TRBJ2-2,NA,CASSLEYTGELFF,TGTGCCAGCAGCTTAGAGTACACCGGGGAGCTGTTTTTT
TRBV28,NA,TRBJ1-5,NA,CASSPQEGGNQPQHF,TGTGCCAGCAGCCCCCAGGAGGGGGGCAATCAGCCCCAGCATTTT
TRBV28,NA,TRBJ1-5,TRBD1,CVSRRQGNQPQHF,TGTGTCAGCAGACGACAGGGGAATCAGCCCCAGCATTTT
TRBV19,NA,TRBJ2-6,NA,CASSIDRWGGTSSGANVLTF,TGTGCCAGTAGTATAGATCGGTGGGGCGGGACCTCATCTGGGGCCAACGTCCTGACTTTC
TRBV12-3/TRBV12-4,NA,TRBJ1-5,NA,CASSFPGDQPQHF,TGTGCCAGCAGTTTCCCTGGGGATCAGCCCCAGCATTTT
TRBV30,NA,TRBJ1-2,TRBD1,CAWSATGGFVGYTF,TGTGCCTGGAGTGCGACAGGGGGCTTCGTTGGCTACACCTTC
TRBV24-1,NA,TRBJ2-2,NA,CATSDLRRNTGELFF,TGTGCCACCAGTGATTTGCGGAGAAACACCGGGGAGCTGTTTTTT
TRBV13,few,TRBJ2-4,TRBD2,CATGTSTENIQYF,TGTGCCACTGGGACTAGCACCGAAAACATTCAGTACTTC
TRBV7-2,NA,TRBJ2-3,NA,CASRLAGTDTQYF,TGTGCCAGCAGACTAGCCGGCACAGATACGCAGTATTTT
TRBV11-2,NA,TRBJ2-3,TRBD2,CASSLTLAGEIEF,TGTGCCAGCAGCTTAACCCTAGCGGGGGAAATCGAGTTT
TRBV14,NA,TRBJ1-2,TRBD1,CASSPIVGTVYGYTF,TGTGCCAGCAGCCCAATCGTAGGGACAGTCTATGGCTACACCTTC
TRBV5-1,NA,TRBJ1-6,NA,CASSPGFRVNNSPLHF,TGCGCCAGCAGCCCTGGTTTTCGGGTTAATAATTCACCCCTCCACTTT
TRBV6-2/TRBV6-3,NA,TRBJ2-1,NA,CASSYGETLSSYNEQFF,TGTGCCAGCAGTTACGGAGAGACTCTAAGCTCCTACAATGAGCAGTTCTTC
TRBV30,NA,TRBJ2-1,TRBD2,CAWSSAGESYNEQFF,TGTGCCTGGAGTTCAGCGGGAGAATCCTACAATGAGCAGTTCTTC
TRBV15,once,TRBJ2-1,NA,CATSRDRAEGNEQFF,TGTGCCACCAGCAGAGATCGAGCGGAAGGGAATGAGCAGTTCTTC
TRBV7-2,NA,TRBJ2-7,NA,CASSSTLEPPVYEQYF,TGTGCCAGCAGCTCAACACTGGAGCCGCCAGTCTACGAGCAGTACTTC
TRBV10-3,NA,TRBJ1-5,NA,CAISDPDSKPISNQPQHF,TGTGCCATCAGTGATCCGGACAGTAAACCGATTAGCAATCAGCCCCAGCATTTT
TRBV5-3,NA,TRBJ2-3,TRBD1,CARSHPRTRGRGLGTDTQYF,TGTGCCAGAAGCCACCCGAGAACCAGGGGCAGGGGGCTTGGGACAGATACGCAGTATTTT
TRBV30,NA,TRBJ2-7,NA,CAWSVGLVDTDEQYF,TGTGCCTGGAGTGTAGGCCTAGTTGATACCGACGAGCAGTACTTC
TRBV7-6,NA,TRBJ2-7,NA,CASSLAGGYEQYF,TGTGCCAGCAGCTTAGCGGGAGGCTACGAGCAGTACTTC